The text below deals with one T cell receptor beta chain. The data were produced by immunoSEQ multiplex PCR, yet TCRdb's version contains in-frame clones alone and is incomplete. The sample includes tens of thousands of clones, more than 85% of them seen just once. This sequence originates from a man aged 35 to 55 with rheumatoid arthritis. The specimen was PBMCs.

This CDR3 reads CASSVTGTTSYEQYF. The CDR3 nucleotides are TGTGCCAGCAGCGTTACCGGGACGACCTCCTACGAGCAGTACTTC. The chain uses TRBV9 and TRBJ2-7, with D perhaps being TRBD1 or TRBD2 (5 bases each). Germline CDR1 SGDLS, CDR2 YYNGEE. V lost 2 bases to trimming and J lost 0 bases, with 12 bases between them. The CDR3 sequence is 15 residues long.